This entry describes one T cell receptor (beta chain). The CDR3 totals 16 residues. CDR1 is SGHAT and CDR2 is FQNNGV in the germline V gene. Trimming left V 2 bases short and J 9 bases short, with 17 bases between. This specimen belongs to a study of blood T cell repertoires in COVID-19. Study summary: In each case, the material was cDNA or gDNA derived from T cells, B-cell-depleted T cells, or PBMCs.

Generated by immunoSEQ multiplex PCR, the TCRdb table keeps only in-frame clones and is missing some. Of approximately 280,000 clones listed, 70% to 90% are singletons. The chain combines TRBV11-2 with TRBJ1-6; D gene uncertain. Input material: peripheral blood. The clonotype was recovered from a woman in her 70s with acute or convalescent COVID-19. The CDR3 loop reads CASSLMGASLGSPLHF. CDR3 nucleotide sequence: TGTGCCAGCAGCTTAATGGGCGCGTCCCTGGGTTCACCCCTCCACTTT.